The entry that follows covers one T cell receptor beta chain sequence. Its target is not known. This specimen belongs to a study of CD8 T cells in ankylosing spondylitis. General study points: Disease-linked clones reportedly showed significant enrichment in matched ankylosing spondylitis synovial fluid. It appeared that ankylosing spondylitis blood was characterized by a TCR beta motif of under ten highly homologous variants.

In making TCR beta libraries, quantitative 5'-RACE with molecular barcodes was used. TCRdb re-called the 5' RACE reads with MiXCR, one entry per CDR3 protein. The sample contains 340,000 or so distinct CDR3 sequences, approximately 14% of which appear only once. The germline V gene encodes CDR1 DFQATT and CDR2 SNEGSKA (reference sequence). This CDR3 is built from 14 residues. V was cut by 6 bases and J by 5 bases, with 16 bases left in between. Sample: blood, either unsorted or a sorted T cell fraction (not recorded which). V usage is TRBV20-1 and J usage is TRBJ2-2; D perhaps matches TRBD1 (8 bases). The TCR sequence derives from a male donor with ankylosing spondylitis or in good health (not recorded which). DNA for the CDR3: TGCAGTGCCCAAGGACAGGGAGGGACCGGGGAGCTGTTTTTT. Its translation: CSAQGQGGTGELFF.